This TCR beta chain originates from a study of T cell responses to AZD1222 COVID-19 vaccine. Study-wide context: Second doses were pooled across both intervals (about 4 or about 12 weeks).

Measured with immunoSEQ multiplex PCR; TCRdb has only the in-frame clones, and not every one. The profile shows 150,000 to 200,000 clones, 85% to 90% of them singletons. The CDR3 runs 11 residues. V was trimmed by 4 bases and J by 5 bases, leaving 5 bases between them. Study-wide results and caveats: Donors, mostly white British, included more females; clonal diversity was possibly underestimated. The repertoires were collected only after the peak T cell response.

As for this clone: Its antigen remains unknown.

The sample consisted of peripheral blood, taken on day 0 of AZD1222 vaccination. The clonotype was recovered from an adult in good health. The chain has TRBV12-3 or TRBV12-4 and TRBJ2-5, with D uncertain. CDR3 sequence (DNA): TGTGCCAGCAGTTCCTCGGAGACCCAGTACTTC. Protein sequence: CASSSSETQYF.